The clone carrying this T cell receptor (beta chain) has just one count. No antigen is known for it. The data were taken from a study of early T cells in non-severe SARS-CoV-2 infection. Across the study: From unsorted whole blood, bulk RNA was sequenced, and the chains remained unpaired. Study observations and caveats: There was a bias toward anti-spike CD8 responses in VDJdb matching, which missed private and CD4 specificities.

TCRdb independently ran MiXCR on the 5' RACE reads; one entry per CDR3 protein. The sample shows roughly 80,000 distinct CDR3 sequences, around a sixth of them seen only once. Trimming shortened V by 3 bases and J by 2 bases, and 8 bases separated the two germline ends. Germline lookup yields CDR1 MNHEY and CDR2 SVGEGT. The CDR3 totals 14 residues. The gene calls are TRBV6-2 or TRBV6-3 and TRBJ2-4; the D is unclear. Sequences were obtained from whole blood. This TCR came from an adult who was a healthcare worker with PCR-confirmed SARS-CoV-2 infection or an uninfected control (not recorded which). CDR3 protein: CASSYGSTKNIQYF. The CDR3 nucleotides are TGTGCCAGCAGTTATGGGTCCACCAAAAACATTCAGTACTTC.